Here is one T cell receptor beta chain with its context. As yet, its antigen is unknown. The data were taken from a study of identifying expanded T cells in peripheral blood. Overall study findings and caveats: Differentially abundant clones: roughly 1.3 between replicates, roughly 16 at around 15 days, over 18 at four. Variance in clone template counts between roughly 2-week samples significantly increased with total template count across all healthy donors.

The assay was immunoSEQ multiplex PCR, and TCRdb's table has in-frame clones only and misses some. The sample has roughly 90,000 clones, 70% to 90% seen once; the top ten hold 3.5% to 5.5%. Healthy donors had no documented immune events, such as infections, while sampled. Germline assignment: CDR1 LGHNA and CDR2 YSLEER. The CDR3 consists of 14 residues. Trimming cost V 2 bases and J 1 base, with 9 bases left between them. The sequenced material came from blood. This receptor was taken from a person aged 18-69 years in good health. The rearrangement uses TRBV4-3 and TRBJ2-7, with D unclear. The CDR3 protein is CASSQTLGSYEQYF. In DNA, the CDR3 is TGCGCCAGCAGCCAAACCCTAGGGTCCTACGAGCAGTACTTC.